In this sample, the clone carrying this T cell receptor (beta chain) turned up a few times. This record belongs to a study of patients and donors after allogeneic stem cell transplantation. From the RT-PCR reads, TCRdb called clonotypes with MiXCR, one entry per CDR3 protein. The data hold approximately 160,000 distinct CDR3 sequences, with about 24% observed a single time. Per germline, CDR1 MNHEY and CDR2 SVGAGI. The CDR3 runs to 20 residues. Trimming left V 1 base short and J 4 bases short, with 28 bases between. The TCR originated in a human donor who was either an allogeneic HSCT recipient or a stem cell or donor lymphocyte infusion donor (not recorded which). It is not recorded whose cells these are; they may come from a transplant donor. The sample comprised blood, either unsorted or a sorted T cell fraction (not recorded which). The V gene is TRBV6-5, the J gene TRBJ1-1, with TRBD1 as a possible D gene (6 bases). The CDR3 region is CASSYFARGEGGSLVTEAFF. The CDR3 DNA follows: TGTGCCAGCAGTTACTTCGCCAGGGGAGAAGGGGGTTCTTTGGTCACTGAAGCTTTCTTT.